This T cell receptor (beta chain) comes out of a study of blood T cell repertoires in COVID-19. The CDR3 has 16 amino acids. V was pared by 4 bases and J by 1 base, with 14 bases between. Germline V gives CDR1 SGHNT, CDR2 YYREEE (reference sequence). How the authors handled the data: Cell counts per sample came from amplifying reference gene primers. Sequencing was performed with immunoSEQ multiplex PCR; in TCRdb, only in-frame clones are kept and a portion is missing. V, J and clone size derive from that table, while D and trimming were established from the DNA sequence. The table shows about 260,000 clones, with about 85% occurring only once.

Material: peripheral blood. This rearrangement joins TRBV5-4 to TRBJ1-4; D uncertain. This sequence originates from a man aged 55-75 years who had recovered from COVID-19. CDR3 residues: CASSLKSAITNEKLFF. The CDR3 bases are TGTGCCAGCAGCCTGAAAAGTGCGATAACTAATGAAAAACTGTTTTTT.